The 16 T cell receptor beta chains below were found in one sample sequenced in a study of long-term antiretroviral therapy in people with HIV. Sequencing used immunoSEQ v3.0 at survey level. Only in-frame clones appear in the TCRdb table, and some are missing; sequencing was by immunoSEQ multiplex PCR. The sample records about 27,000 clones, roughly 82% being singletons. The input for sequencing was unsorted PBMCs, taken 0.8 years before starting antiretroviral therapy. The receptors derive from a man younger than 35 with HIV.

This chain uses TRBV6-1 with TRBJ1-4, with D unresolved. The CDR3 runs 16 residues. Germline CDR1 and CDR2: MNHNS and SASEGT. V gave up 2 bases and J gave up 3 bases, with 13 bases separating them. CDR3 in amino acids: CASSESVGLPNEKLFF. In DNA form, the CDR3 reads TGTGCCAGCAGTGAAAGTGTAGGCCTTCCTAATGAAAAACTGTTTTTT.

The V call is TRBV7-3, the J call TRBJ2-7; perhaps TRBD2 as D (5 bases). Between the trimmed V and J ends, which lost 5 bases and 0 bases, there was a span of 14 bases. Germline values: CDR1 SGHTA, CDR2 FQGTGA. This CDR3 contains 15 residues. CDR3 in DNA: TGTGCCAGCAGCCAAGACCGGGGTAGCTCCTACGAGCAGTACTTC. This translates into CASSQDRGSSYEQYF. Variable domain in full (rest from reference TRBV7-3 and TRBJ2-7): GAGVSQTPSNKVTEKGKYVELRCDPISGHTALYWYRQSLGQGPEFLIYFQGTGAADDSGLPNDRFFAVRPEGSVSTLKIQRTERGDSAVYLCASSQDRGSSYEQYFGPGTRLTVT.

The DNA of the CDR3 is TGTGCCAGCAGTACCCAGGGGGGGGTGGGGCCCCAGCATTTT. Encoded protein: CASSTQGGVGPQHF. This chain connects TRBV28 to TRBJ1-5, with 7 bases identical to TRBD1. Germline V gene data show CDR1 as MDHEN and CDR2 as SYDVKM. The CDR3 consists of 14 residues. The trim removed 5 bases at V and 9 bases at J, leaving 10 bases unmatched.

CDR3 protein: CASSEDPTSGVMDEQFF. CDR3 bases: TGTGCCAGCAGTGAGGACCCAACTAGCGGGGTCATGGATGAGCAGTTCTTC. The chain links TRBV6-1 to TRBJ2-1; 10 nucleotides match TRBD2. Germline CDR1 and CDR2: MNHNS and SASEGT. V was clipped by 3 bases and J by 8 bases; unmatched bases: 13. The CDR3 contains 17 residues.

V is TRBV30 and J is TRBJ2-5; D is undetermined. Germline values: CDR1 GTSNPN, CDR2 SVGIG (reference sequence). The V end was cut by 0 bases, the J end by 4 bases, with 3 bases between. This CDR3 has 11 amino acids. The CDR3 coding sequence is TGTGCCTGGAGTGTGAGAGAGACCCAGTACTTC. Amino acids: CAWSVRETQYF.

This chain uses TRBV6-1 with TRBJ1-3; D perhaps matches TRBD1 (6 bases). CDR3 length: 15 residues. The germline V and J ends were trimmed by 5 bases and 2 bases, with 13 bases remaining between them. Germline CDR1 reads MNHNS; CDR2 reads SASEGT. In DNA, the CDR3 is TGTGCCAGCAGTCCCGTCAGGGGTGCTGGAAACACCATATATTTT. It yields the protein CASSPVRGAGNTIYF.

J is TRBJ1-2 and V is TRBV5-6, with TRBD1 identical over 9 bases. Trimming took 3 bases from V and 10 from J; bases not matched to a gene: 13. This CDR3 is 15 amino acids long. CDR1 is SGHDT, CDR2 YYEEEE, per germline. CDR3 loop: CASSSPGQGRAHYTF. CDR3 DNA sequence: TGTGCCAGCAGCTCTCCCGGACAGGGGAGGGCCCACTACACCTTC.

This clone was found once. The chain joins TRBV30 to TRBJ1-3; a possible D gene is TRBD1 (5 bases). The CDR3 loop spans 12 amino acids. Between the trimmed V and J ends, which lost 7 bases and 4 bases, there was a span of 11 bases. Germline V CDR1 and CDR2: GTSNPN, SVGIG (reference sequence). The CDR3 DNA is TGTGCCTTACAGGAATCGGGAAACACCATATATTTT. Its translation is CALQESGNTIYF.

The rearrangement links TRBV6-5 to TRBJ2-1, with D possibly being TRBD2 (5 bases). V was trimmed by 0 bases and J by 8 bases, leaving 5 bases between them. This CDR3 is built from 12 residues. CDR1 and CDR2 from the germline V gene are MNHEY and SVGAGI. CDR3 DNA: TGTGCCAGCAGTTACTCCGGGGATGAGCAGTTCTTC. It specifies CASSYSGDEQFF.

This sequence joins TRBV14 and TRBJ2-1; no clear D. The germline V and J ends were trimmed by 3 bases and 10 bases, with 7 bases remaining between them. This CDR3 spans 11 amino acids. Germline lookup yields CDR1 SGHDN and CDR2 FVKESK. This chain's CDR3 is CASSQGTEQFF. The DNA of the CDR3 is TGTGCCAGCAGCCAGGGTACAGAGCAGTTCTTC.

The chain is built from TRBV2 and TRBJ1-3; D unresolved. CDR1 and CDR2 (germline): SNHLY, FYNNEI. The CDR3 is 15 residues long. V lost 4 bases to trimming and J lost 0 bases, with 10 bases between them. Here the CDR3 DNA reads TGTGCCAGCAGTGGAAACTCCTTCTCTGGAAACACCATATATTTT. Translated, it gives CASSGNSFSGNTIYF.

The CDR3 DNA reads TGTGCCGGACCACTCGGACAGCCCCAGCATTTT. This sequence encodes CAGPLGQPQHF. The chain couples TRBV19 to TRBJ1-5; D is unresolved. CDR1 and CDR2 (germline): LNHDA, SQIVND (reference sequence). The CDR3 extends over 11 amino acids. V was trimmed by 11 bases and J by 7 bases, leaving 12 bases between them.

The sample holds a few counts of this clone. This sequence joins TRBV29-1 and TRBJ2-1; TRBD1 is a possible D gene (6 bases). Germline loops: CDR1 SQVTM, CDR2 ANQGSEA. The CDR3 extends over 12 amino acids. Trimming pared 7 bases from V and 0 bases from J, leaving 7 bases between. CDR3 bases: TGCAGCGAGGGACACTCCTACAATGAGCAGTTCTTC. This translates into CSEGHSYNEQFF.

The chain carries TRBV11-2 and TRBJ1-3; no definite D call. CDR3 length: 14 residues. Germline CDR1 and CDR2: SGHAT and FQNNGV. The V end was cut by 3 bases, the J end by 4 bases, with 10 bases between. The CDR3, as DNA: TGTGCCAGCAGCTTGTTTGTGGGAGGAAACACCATATATTTT. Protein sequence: CASSLFVGGNTIYF.

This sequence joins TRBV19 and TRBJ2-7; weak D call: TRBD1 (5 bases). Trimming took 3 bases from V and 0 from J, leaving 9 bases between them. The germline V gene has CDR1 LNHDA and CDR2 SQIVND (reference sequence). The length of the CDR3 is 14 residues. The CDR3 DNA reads TGTGCCAGTAGTATTCAGGGAAGCTCCTACGAGCAGTACTTC. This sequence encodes CASSIQGSSYEQYF.

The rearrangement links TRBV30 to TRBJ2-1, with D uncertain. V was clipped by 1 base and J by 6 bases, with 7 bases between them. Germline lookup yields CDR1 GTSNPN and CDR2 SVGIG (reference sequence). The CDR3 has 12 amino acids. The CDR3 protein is CAWSAYPNEQFF. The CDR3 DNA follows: TGTGCCTGGAGTGCTTACCCCAATGAGCAGTTCTTC.